These T cell receptor beta chains were read from a single sample in a study of CD8+ T cells in alopecia areata. Data came from immunoSEQ multiplex PCR; TCRdb stores just in-frame clones and leaves some out. The sample contains approximately 210,000 clones, 60% of which appear only once. Sequences were derived from CD4+ T cells sorted from blood, sampled at week 24, from a patient treated with tofacitinib. The receptor set was obtained from a human donor with alopecia areata. Each CDR3 is given with its conserved first and last residue. D genes are given only for firm matches.

>TRBD2|TRBV7-3|TRBJ2-1
CASSLAHAGGTNNEQFF
>TRBD1|TRBV13|TRBJ1-2
CASSMRQGGYTF
>NA|TRBV4-3|TRBJ2-2
CASLGPTGELFF
>NA|TRBV30|TRBJ1-2
CAWSVSRWGYTF
>NA|TRBV12-5|TRBJ2-7
CASGSRSLYEQYF
>NA|TRBV2|TRBJ1-1
CASRDTGKTEAFF
>TRBD1|TRBV13|TRBJ2-1
CASSLEIGQGKFF
>NA|TRBV6-5|TRBJ2-7
CASSSVGYEQYF
>NA|TRBV9|TRBJ1-1
CASTIVQNTEAFF
>NA|TRBV4-1|TRBJ2-3
CASSGGGTDTQYF
>TRBD2|TRBV11-2|TRBJ2-1
CASSLGVQRGPYNEQFF
>TRBD1|TRBV5-1|TRBJ2-2
CASSLGQILGTGELFF
>NA|TRBV30|TRBJ1-2
CAWTTAKYGYTF
>NA|TRBV29-1|TRBJ2-2
CSVRSGSSYTGELFF
>TRBD1|TRBV29-1|TRBJ2-7
CSVRDSIYEQYF
>NA|TRBV2|TRBJ1-2
CASSNSYGYTF
>NA|TRBV7-3|TRBJ2-6
CASSPNNPGSGANVLTF
>NA|TRBV10-3|TRBJ1-6
CAIGKGGDNSPLHF
>NA|TRBV7-2|TRBJ1-2
CASSLAGLGHGYTF
>NA|TRBV20-1|TRBJ1-2
CSAWWEAGYTF
>TRBD1|TRBV6-5|TRBJ1-2
CASSSNRDRSNYGYTF
>NA|TRBV29-1|TRBJ1-4
CSVEDTTNEKLFF
>NA|TRBV30|TRBJ1-2
CAQWEDYGYTF
>NA|TRBV19|TRBJ1-1
CASRPGQGLNTEAFF
>TRBD1|TRBV2|TRBJ1-2
CASSETGAGYGYTF
>NA|TRBV4-1|TRBJ1-2
CASSQGIDFYGYTF
>NA|TRBV29-1|TRBJ2-2
CSVSPGTGELFF
>TRBD1|TRBV6-1|TRBJ2-7
CASIRDSTTYEQYF
>TRBD1|TRBV19|TRBJ2-2
CASSRQGSGGELFF
>NA|TRBV29-1|TRBJ2-5
CSVGWHGILQETQYF
>NA|TRBV29-1|TRBJ1-1
CSVYRQGRNTEAFF
>NA|TRBV18|TRBJ2-7
CASSPLPGAGPYEQYF
>NA|TRBV30|TRBJ2-3
CAWSVELTSTDTQYF
>NA|TRBV5-6|TRBJ2-4
CASSRNVGKTENFKNIQYF
>TRBD1|TRBV7-9|TRBJ1-1
CASSKGDSAFF
>NA|TRBV27|TRBJ1-5
CASSANRGTQHF
>NA|TRBV29-1|TRBJ1-1
CSAGGGLNTEAFF
>NA|TRBV30|TRBJ1-2
CAWSSNAGVYGYTF
>NA|TRBV5-1|TRBJ2-7
CASSTDSNEQYF
>NA|TRBV30|TRBJ1-6
CAWRERQTSYNSPLHF
>NA|TRBV4-3|TRBJ2-7
CASSQGEKVYEQYF
>NA|TRBV2|TRBJ1-2
CASSEGRWDGYTF
>NA|TRBV6-1|TRBJ2-7
CASNIPRLNEQYF
>NA|TRBV4-3|TRBJ1-6
CASSQVGVPTSPLHF
>NA|TRBV7-9|TRBJ1-2
CASSLYIGVDYGYTF
>NA|TRBV6-5|TRBJ1-1
CASAIQSGLNTEAFF
>NA|TRBV30|TRBJ2-1
CAWSYQVYEQFF
>NA|TRBV23-1|TRBJ1-5
CASSRAASNQPQHF
>NA|TRBV7-6|TRBJ2-3
CASSPASVVTDTQYF
>TRBD2|TRBV4-3|TRBJ2-3
CASSQDVAGGTDTQYF
>NA|TRBV6-6|TRBJ1-4
CASRPNMGRPNEKLFF
>TRBD1|TRBV7-2|TRBJ1-2
CASSTDRVILYGYTF